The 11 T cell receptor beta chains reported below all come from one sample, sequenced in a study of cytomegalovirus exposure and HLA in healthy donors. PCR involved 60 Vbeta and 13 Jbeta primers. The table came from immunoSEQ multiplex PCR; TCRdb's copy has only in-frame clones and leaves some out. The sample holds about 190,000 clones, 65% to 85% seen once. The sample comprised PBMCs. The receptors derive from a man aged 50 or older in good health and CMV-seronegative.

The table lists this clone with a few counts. The CDR3 bases are TGTGCCAGCAGGCGAACGCGATCTAATCTCGAGCAGTACTTC. Translating it yields CASRRTRSNLEQYF. The chain is built from TRBV6-5 and TRBJ2-7; D is unclear. Germline assignment: CDR1 MNHEY and CDR2 SVGAGI. The V end was cut by 6 bases, the J end by 6 bases, with 18 bases between. The CDR3 is 14 residues long.

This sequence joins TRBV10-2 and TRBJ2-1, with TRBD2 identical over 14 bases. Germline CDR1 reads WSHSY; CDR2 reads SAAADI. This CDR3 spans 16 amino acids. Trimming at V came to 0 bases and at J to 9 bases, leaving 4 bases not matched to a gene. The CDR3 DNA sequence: TGCGCCAGCAGTGAGTCGACTAGCGGGGGGGCAGGTGAGCAGTTCTTC. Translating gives CASSESTSGGAGEQFF.

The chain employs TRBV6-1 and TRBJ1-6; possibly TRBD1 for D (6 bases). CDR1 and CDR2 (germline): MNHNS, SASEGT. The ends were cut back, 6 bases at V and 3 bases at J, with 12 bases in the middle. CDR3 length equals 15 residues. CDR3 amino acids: CASSAQGDYNSPLHF. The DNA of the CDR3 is TGTGCCAGCAGCGCACAGGGCGACTATAATTCACCCCTCCACTTT.

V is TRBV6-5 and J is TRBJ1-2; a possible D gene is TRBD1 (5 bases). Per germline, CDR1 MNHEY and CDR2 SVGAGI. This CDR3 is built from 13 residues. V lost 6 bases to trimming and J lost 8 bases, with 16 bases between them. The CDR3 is CASRVQSGGGYTF. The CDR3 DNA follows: TGTGCCAGCAGAGTACAATCGGGGGGGGGCTACACCTTC.

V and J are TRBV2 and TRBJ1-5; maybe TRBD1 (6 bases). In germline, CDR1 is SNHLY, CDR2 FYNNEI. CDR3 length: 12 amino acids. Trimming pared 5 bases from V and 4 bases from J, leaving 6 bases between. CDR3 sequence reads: CASSRGNQPQHF. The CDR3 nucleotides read TGTGCCAGCAGTAGGGGGAATCAGCCCCAGCATTTT.

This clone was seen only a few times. CDR3 loop: CASRARGANYGYTF. The CDR3, as DNA: TGTGCCAGCAGAGCTCGGGGGGCTAACTATGGCTACACCTTC. The chain has TRBV27 and TRBJ1-2, with D possibly TRBD1 on 5 matching bases. This CDR3 region has 14 residues. V lost 6 bases and J lost 0, with 11 bases in between. Germline V gene data show CDR1 as MNHEY and CDR2 as SMNVEV (reference sequence).

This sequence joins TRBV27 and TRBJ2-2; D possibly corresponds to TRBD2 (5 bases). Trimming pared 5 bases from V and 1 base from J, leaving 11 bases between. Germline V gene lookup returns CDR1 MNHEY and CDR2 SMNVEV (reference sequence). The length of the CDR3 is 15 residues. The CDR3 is CASSRRTGNTGELFF. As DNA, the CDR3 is TGTGCCAGCAGTCGACGGACTGGGAACACCGGGGAGCTGTTTTTT.

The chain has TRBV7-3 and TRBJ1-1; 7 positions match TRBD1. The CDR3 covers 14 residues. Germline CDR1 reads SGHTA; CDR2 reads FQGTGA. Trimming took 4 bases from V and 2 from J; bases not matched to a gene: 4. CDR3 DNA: TGTGCCAGCAGCTCGGGACAGCCCAACACTGAAGCTTTCTTT. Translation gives CASSSGQPNTEAFF.

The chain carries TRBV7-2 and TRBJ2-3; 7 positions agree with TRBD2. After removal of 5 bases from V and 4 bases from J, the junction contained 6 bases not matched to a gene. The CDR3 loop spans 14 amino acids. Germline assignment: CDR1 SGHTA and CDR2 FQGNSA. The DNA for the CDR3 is TGTGCCAGCAGCCCCAGGCGGGGGTCAGATACGCAGTATTTT. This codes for CASSPRRGSDTQYF.

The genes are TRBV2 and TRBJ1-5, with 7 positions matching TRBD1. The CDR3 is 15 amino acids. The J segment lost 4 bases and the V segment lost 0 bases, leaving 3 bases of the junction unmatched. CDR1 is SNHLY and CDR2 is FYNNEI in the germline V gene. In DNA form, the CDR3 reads TGTGCCAGCAGTGAAGCAGGGGGCGGAAATCAGCCCCAGCATTTT. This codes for CASSEAGGGNQPQHF.

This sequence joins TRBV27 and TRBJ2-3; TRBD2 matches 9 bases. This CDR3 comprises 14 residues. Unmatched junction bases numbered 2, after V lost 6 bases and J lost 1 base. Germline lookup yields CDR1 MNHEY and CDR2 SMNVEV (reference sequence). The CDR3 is CASRRGGGTDTQYF. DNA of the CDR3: TGTGCCAGCAGGCGGGGGGGCGGCACAGATACGCAGTATTTT.